This T cell receptor (beta chain) came from a study of blood T cell repertoires in COVID-19. The overall study: From the United States, Italy and Spain came samples of acute and convalescent COVID-19. T cells, B-cell-depleted T cells, or PBMCs supplied cDNA or gDNA.

CDR1 SGHNT and CDR2 YYREEE come from the germline V gene (reference sequence). The CDR3 runs 13 residues. V lost 0 bases to trimming and J lost 6 bases, with 7 bases between them. In the authors' methods: It was from reference gene primer amplification that nucleated cell counts were estimated. Sequenced by immunoSEQ multiplex PCR; TCRdb stores in-frame clones only, minus some. V, J and clone size are those of that table, while D and trimming were read from the DNA. The sample holds about 300,000 clones, more than 85% seen once. The source material was peripheral blood. This clonotype was obtained from a middle-aged man with acute or convalescent COVID-19. The chain combines TRBV5-4 with TRBJ2-1, with a possible D match to TRBD2 (6 bases). In nucleotides, the CDR3 is TGTGCCAGCAGCTTGGTGGGGGGCAATGAGCAGTTCTTC. Its protein is CASSLVGGNEQFF.